This T cell receptor beta chain was sequenced in a study of T cell responses to AZD1222 COVID-19 vaccine. Sequencing used immunoSEQ multiplex PCR; TCRdb keeps in-frame clones, though not all of them. The sample gives some 150,000 clones, 91% of which show up once; 5% is in the top ten. Germline CDR1 ENHRY, CDR2 SYGVKD. Trimming cost V 7 bases and J 1 base, with 10 bases left between them. The CDR3 sequence is 13 residues long. Findings of the study overall: At baseline, just a handful of AZD1222 recipients tested seropositive. Nearly half of spike-specific TCRs reportedly target unmutated variant regions.

As concerns this clone: As yet, its antigen is unknown.

The material sequenced was peripheral blood, taken on day 0 of AZD1222 vaccination. This TCR was recovered from an adult in good health. The chain combines TRBV10-3 with TRBJ1-1; the D is unclear. CDR3 loop: CAIKPGENTEAFF. The CDR3, as DNA: TGTGCCATCAAGCCAGGAGAGAACACTGAAGCTTTCTTT.